One and the same sample provided the 16 T cell receptor beta chains below, sequenced in a study of vaccination effects on CD4 cells after COVID-19. Antigen-specific CD4+ T cells were expanded with viral peptide pools in the ViraFEST assay before sequencing. Scientists isolated CD4+ T cells after an approximately 10-day culture period ended. Sometime from March through December 2020, the person acquired a SARS-CoV-2 infection that PCR confirmed. Their target antigens are unknown. The method was immunoSEQ multiplex PCR; TCRdb's version includes in-frame clones alone and lacks a portion of them. The sample contains 15,000 to 20,000 clones, about 70% of which appear only once. Source: CD4+ T cells from PBMCs cultured with SARS-CoV-2 spike peptides, taken before COVID-19 vaccination. These receptor sequences come from a human donor who had a prior SARS-CoV-2 infection.

The chain employs TRBV9 and TRBJ2-5, with TRBD1 matching over 12 bases. Germline-derived CDR1 and CDR2 are SGDLS and YYNGEE. The CDR3 has 17 amino acids. The trim removed 3 bases at V and 5 bases at J, leaving 11 bases unmatched. As DNA, the CDR3 is TGTGCCAGCAGCGCCGAGTGGGGGACAGGGGGCGCCGAGACCCAGTACTTC. Amino acid sequence: CASSAEWGTGGAETQYF.

The chain has TRBV5-1 and TRBJ1-4; no definite D call. Between the trimmed V and J ends, which lost 0 bases and 4 bases, there was a span of 10 bases. In germline, CDR1 is SGHRS, CDR2 YFSETQ. The CDR3 consists of 15 residues. The chain's CDR3 is CASSLGVGDNEKLFF. In nucleotides, the CDR3 is TGCGCCAGCAGCTTGGGTGTAGGAGATAATGAAAAACTGTTTTTT. The full variable domain, its missing parts supplied by reference TRBV5-1 and TRBJ1-4, is KAGVTQTPRYLIKTRGQQVTLSCSPISGHRSVSWYQQTPGQGLQFLFEYFSETQRNKGNFPGRFSGRQFSNSRSEMNVSTLELGDSALYLCASSLGVGDNEKLFFGSGTQLSVL.

The chain combines TRBV6-6 with TRBJ2-2; tentatively, D is TRBD2 (5 bases). This CDR3 is built from 16 residues. V lost 2 bases, J lost 2 bases, and 12 bases lay in between. Germline-derived CDR1 and CDR2 are MNHNY and SVGAGI (reference sequence). The CDR3 loop reads CASSYLGGLNTGELFF. CDR3 DNA sequence: TGTGCCAGCAGTTACCTAGGCGGGCTCAACACCGGGGAGCTGTTTTTT.

This clone has more than one count but fewer than ten. The chain combines TRBV4-2 with TRBJ1-4, with 8 bases identical to TRBD1. The CDR3 consists of 16 residues. The V segment lost 4 bases and the J segment 4 bases; nucleotides outside the gene matches: 8. Germline V gives CDR1 LGHNA, CDR2 YNFKEQ. The CDR3 DNA reads TGTGCCAGCAGCCGGGTTGTGGGACAGGTTAATGAAAAACTGTTTTTT. It specifies CASSRVVGQVNEKLFF.

The genes are TRBV6-5 and TRBJ1-5; TRBD1 matches at 9 bases. Per the germline V gene, CDR1 is MNHEY and CDR2 is SVGAGI. There are 16 residues in the CDR3. V lost 4 bases and J lost 3; bases outside the gene matches: 7. CDR3 DNA: TGTGCCAGCAGTTCCCGGACAGGGGCCCTCAATCAGCCCCAGCATTTT. Protein: CASSSRTGALNQPQHF.

This clone turned up a few times. The chain is built from TRBV18 and TRBJ2-7; TRBD2 matches 8 bases. Germline loops: CDR1 KGHSH, CDR2 LQKENI. The CDR3 covers 15 residues. Trimming at V came to 3 bases and at J to 6 bases, leaving 10 bases not matched to a gene. In DNA form, the CDR3 reads TGTGCCAGCTCACCGTCGGGGGGGATCGGTCCCGAGCAGTACTTC. It specifies CASSPSGGIGPEQYF.

This clone occurred once. This rearrangement joins TRBV4-3 to TRBJ2-2; 12 nucleotides match TRBD2. Germline V gives CDR1 LGHNA, CDR2 YSLEER. J was trimmed by 2 bases and V by 4 bases; bases with no gene match: 5. This CDR3 has 17 amino acids. Here the CDR3 DNA reads TGCGCCAGCAGCCTGGAGACTAGCGGGAGTAACACCGGGGAGCTGTTTTTT. Its translation: CASSLETSGSNTGELFF.

This clone was seen only a few times. The V gene is TRBV5-1, the J gene TRBJ1-4; no clear D. Germline V lookup: CDR1 SGHRS, CDR2 YFSETQ. This CDR3 is 14 amino acids long. V dropped 0 bases and J dropped 7 bases, with 10 bases sitting between them. CDR3 sequence (DNA): TGCGCCAGCAGCTTGGATCGTCTGAGTGAAAAACTGTTTTTT. Encoded protein: CASSLDRLSEKLFF.

DNA of the CDR3: TGTGCCAGCGGGCGGGGGCCCCAAGAGACCCAGTACTTC. Its translation is CASGRGPQETQYF. The chain has TRBV7-3 and TRBJ2-5, with D possibly matching TRBD2 (7 bases). Germline lookup yields CDR1 SGHTA and CDR2 FQGTGA. Trimming stripped 8 bases from V and 1 base from J, with 11 bases between. The CDR3 has 13 amino acids. The whole variable domain, filled in from reference TRBV7-3 and TRBJ2-5, reads GAGVSQTPSNKVTEKGKYVELRCDPISGHTALYWYRQSLGQGPEFLIYFQGTGAADDSGLPNDRFFAVRPEGSVSTLKIQRTERGDSAVYLCASGRGPQETQYFGPGTRLLVL.

The CDR3 region is CASSLDGQGGGTQYF. The CDR3 DNA is TGCGCCAGCAGCTTGGATGGACAGGGGGGAGGGACCCAGTACTTC. The chain joins TRBV5-1 to TRBJ2-5; 10 nucleotides line up with TRBD1. Germline V CDR1 and CDR2: SGHRS, YFSETQ. The length of the CDR3 is 15 residues. J lost 7 bases, V lost 0 bases, and 6 bases had no gene match. The full variable domain, in which reference TRBV5-1 and TRBJ2-5 provide the parts outside the CDR3, is KAGVTQTPRYLIKTRGQQVTLSCSPISGHRSVSWYQQTPGQGLQFLFEYFSETQRNKGNFPGRFSGRQFSNSRSEMNVSTLELGDSALYLCASSLDGQGGGTQYFGPGTRLLVL.

In DNA, the CDR3 is TGTGCCAGCAGCTTAGGGAACAGGGGCAATGAAAAACTGTTTTTT. Translation: CASSLGNRGNEKLFF. The rearrangement joins TRBV7-9 to TRBJ1-4; 7 bases fit TRBD1. The germline V gene encodes CDR1 SEHNR and CDR2 FQNEAQ (reference sequence). Germline trimming cut 1 base from V and 5 bases from J; bases unmatched to any gene: 4. This CDR3 region has 15 residues.

The chain employs TRBV5-1 and TRBJ2-2, with a weak D call TRBD2 (5 bases). The CDR3 runs 17 residues. V lost 0 bases and J 2 bases, leaving 14 bases between the germline ends. Per the germline V gene, CDR1 is SGHRS and CDR2 is YFSETQ. The CDR3 spells CASSLEVRTPNTGELFF. DNA of the CDR3: TGCGCCAGCAGCTTGGAAGTACGGACTCCCAACACCGGGGAGCTGTTTTTT. The whole variable domain, remainder taken from reference TRBV5-1 and TRBJ2-2, is KAGVTQTPRYLIKTRGQQVTLSCSPISGHRSVSWYQQTPGQGLQFLFEYFSETQRNKGNFPGRFSGRQFSNSRSEMNVSTLELGDSALYLCASSLEVRTPNTGELFFGEGSRLTVL.

The CDR3 bases are TGTGCCAGCAGCCCACCCTCCTACAATGAGCAGTTCTTC. This codes for CASSPPSYNEQFF. V is TRBV5-6 and J is TRBJ2-1; no clear D gene. The CDR3 totals 13 residues. Germline CDR1 reads SGHDT; CDR2 reads YYEEEE. Trimming left V 4 bases short and J 0 bases short, with 5 bases between.

CDR3 protein: CASSLARRGTGELFF. CDR3 bases: TGTGCCAGCAGCTTGGCAAGGAGGGGGACCGGGGAGCTGTTTTTT. The rearrangement uses TRBV13 and TRBJ2-2, with D possibly called TRBD1 or TRBD2 (6 bases each). V lost 3 bases, J lost 5 bases, and 13 bases lay in between. Germline assignment: CDR1 PRHDT and CDR2 FYEKMQ (reference sequence). The CDR3 spans 15 residues.

This clone was counted only a few times. This chain uses TRBV5-1 with TRBJ2-7; D call uncertain. From germline, CDR1 is SGHRS and CDR2 YFSETQ. The CDR3 has 14 amino acids. V was clipped by 1 base and J by 5 bases, with 13 bases between them. CDR3 sequence (DNA): TGCGCCAGCAGCTTGTTTGGCCGAGAAAACGAGCAGTACTTC. It is translated as CASSLFGRENEQYF.

The chain is built from TRBV23-1 and TRBJ2-7; D possibly uses TRBD1 or TRBD2 (5 bases each). TRBV23-1 is sorted into the ORF group, with uncertain function. This CDR3 has 18 residues. V was shortened by 0 bases and J by 0 bases, with 18 bases between the two germline ends. This CDR3 is CASSQSNPVGGSSYEQYF. CDR3 sequence (DNA): TGCGCCAGCAGTCAATCCAACCCCGTTGGGGGAAGCTCCTACGAGCAGTACTTC.